Presented here are 31 T cell receptor beta chains from one specimen sequenced in a study of T-cell reconstitution after alpha-beta-depleted transplantation in children. Preparation of the TCRbeta library involved a method that used unique molecular identifiers. TCRdb fed the PCR reads into MiXCR, producing one record per CDR3 protein. The sample lists approximately 1,000,000 distinct CDR3 sequences, about 26% seen once, with 28% in the top ten. The sample in question was PBMCs, mostly from graft donor cells, obtained 360 days after TCRalphabeta/CD19-depleted stem cell transplant. These TCRs come from a boy under three years old who had a stem cell transplant for SCID, so the T cells may come from the graft donor.

This rearrangement joins TRBV5-1 to TRBJ2-2, with 10 bases matching TRBD2. Trimming removed 4 bases from V and 2 bases from J; junction bases left unmatched: 8. Germline-derived CDR1 and CDR2 are SGHRS and YFSETQ. The CDR3 contains 17 residues. CDR3 amino acids: CASSGLAGAVNTGELFF. CDR3 DNA: TGCGCCAGCAGCGGTCTAGCGGGGGCGGTCAACACCGGGGAGCTGTTTTTT.

The chain is built from TRBV5-1 and TRBJ2-1, with 15 bases that match TRBD2. Per the germline V gene, CDR1 is SGHRS and CDR2 is YFSETQ. This CDR3 contains 15 residues. The V gene end was trimmed by 4 bases and the J gene end by 9 bases; junction bases not matched to a gene: 5. The CDR3 region is CASSGGLAGGFEQFF. CDR3 sequence (DNA): TGCGCCAGCAGCGGGGGACTAGCGGGGGGATTTGAGCAGTTCTTC.

This clonotype was seen more than once but under ten times. The chain uses TRBV29-1 and TRBJ2-3; D unresolved. V was shortened by 4 bases and J by 2 bases, with 10 bases between the two germline ends. The CDR3 contains 13 residues. Germline V gene sequence: CDR1 SQVTM, CDR2 ANQGSEA. CDR3 residues: CSVVNSFTDTQYF. CDR3 bases: TGCAGCGTTGTTAATTCCTTCACAGATACGCAGTATTTT.

The V and J genes are TRBV11-1 and TRBJ2-1, with D possibly TRBD1 on 6 matching bases. Trimming cost V 5 bases and J 1 base, with 15 bases left between them. Germline values: CDR1 SGHAT, CDR2 FQDESV (reference sequence). CDR3 length: 16 amino acids. In nucleotides, the CDR3 is TGTGCCAGCAGCGCCAATGCACAGGGTTCCTACAATGAGCAGTTCTTC. As protein: CASSANAQGSYNEQFF.

The chain employs TRBV11-2 and TRBJ2-5, with D possibly being TRBD1 (6 bases). CDR1 is SGHAT and CDR2 is FQNNGV in the germline V gene. V was cut by 1 base and J by 5 bases, with 14 bases left in between. The CDR3 is 15 amino acids. The CDR3 loop is CASSLVLGATETQYF. The DNA of the CDR3 is TGTGCCAGCAGCTTAGTTCTGGGGGCAACGGAGACCCAGTACTTC.

This chain links TRBV29-1 with TRBJ2-7, with D tentatively TRBD2 (6 bases). With 4 bases removed from V and 3 bases from J, the gap between germline ends came to 13 bases. Per germline, CDR1 SQVTM and CDR2 ANQGSEA. This CDR3 is 13 amino acids long. This CDR3 is CSVGRGGDYEQYF. In nucleotides, the CDR3 is TGCAGCGTTGGCCGCGGAGGGGACTACGAGCAGTACTTC.

The rearrangement links TRBV28 to TRBJ2-7, with D perhaps assigned TRBD1 or TRBD2 (6 bases each). The V gene's germline CDR1 is MDHEN and CDR2 SYDVKM. Trimming removed 3 bases from V and 2 bases from J, with 14 bases in between. CDR3 size: 15 residues. The DNA for the CDR3 is TGTGCCAGCAGTTTTGGCGGGACATCAACCTACGAGCAGTACTTC. It yields the protein CASSFGGTSTYEQYF.

This clonotype was counted at least ten times. The chain recombines TRBV12-3 or TRBV12-4 with TRBJ2-3; a weak D match, TRBD2 (5 bases). CDR3 length equals 12 residues. Deletions cut 6 bases from V and 5 bases from J, with 9 bases between. CDR3 in DNA: TGTGCCAGCAGCCCCCGGGGAGATACGCAGTATTTT. Translating gives CASSPRGDTQYF.

This clonotype has a single count. This rearrangement joins TRBV7-6 to TRBJ2-2, with TRBD1 identical over 9 bases. V lost 2 bases to trimming and J lost 6 bases; unmatched junction nucleotides: 4. Germline V gives CDR1 SGHVS, CDR2 FNYEAQ. The CDR3 extends over 15 amino acids. The CDR3 DNA is TGTGCCAGCAGCTTACGGACAGGGGTGCCCGGGGAGCTGTTTTTT. It is translated as CASSLRTGVPGELFF.

The J gene is TRBJ2-2, the V gene TRBV20-1, with 8 bases identical to TRBD1. The CDR3 contains 14 residues. Per germline, CDR1 DFQATT and CDR2 SNEGSKA (reference sequence). V dropped 2 bases and J dropped 8; count of bases not matched to a gene: 7. The CDR3 nucleotides read TGCAGTGCTAGACGCCCCCGGGACAGGGGGGAGCTGTTTTTT. Translated, it gives CSARRPRDRGELFF.

The chain uses TRBV4-1 and TRBJ1-5; D is unresolved. The germline gives CDR1 MGHRA, CDR2 YSYEKL. The CDR3 runs to 16 residues. Deletions cut 0 bases from V and 3 bases from J, with 12 bases between. The CDR3 sequence: CASSQDVPLLNQPQHF. CDR3 in DNA: TGCGCCAGCAGCCAAGATGTTCCGTTACTCAATCAGCCCCAGCATTTT.

V usage is TRBV6-5 and J usage is TRBJ1-1; D is unresolved. The V and J ends lost 0 bases and 3 bases respectively, with 11 bases between them. CDR1 and CDR2 from the germline V gene are MNHEY and SVGAGI. This CDR3 spans 15 amino acids. The CDR3 sequence is CASSYSSGIDTEAFF. Here the CDR3 DNA reads TGTGCCAGCAGTTACTCGAGCGGCATAGACACTGAAGCTTTCTTT.

This clonotype was seen more than once but under ten times. This chain connects TRBV9 to TRBJ2-1, with 7 positions matching TRBD2. Germline V gives CDR1 SGDLS, CDR2 YYNGEE. The ends lost 4 bases at V and 4 bases at J; junction bases unmatched: 8. This CDR3 contains 15 residues. The DNA of the CDR3 is TGTGCCAGCAGCACCGCAGCGGGGTTTTACAATGAGCAGTTCTTC. Translating it yields CASSTAAGFYNEQFF.

This clonotype appeared a few times. The rearrangement uses TRBV12-3 or TRBV12-4 and TRBJ2-3; D is perhaps TRBD2 (5 bases). The CDR3 sequence is 13 residues long. The V gene lost 4 bases and the J gene lost 6 bases, with 11 bases spanning the gap. The CDR3 DNA reads TGTGCCAGCAGTTGGGCCCCGGGGGATACGCAGTATTTT. This sequence encodes CASSWAPGDTQYF.

This clonotype showed up just a few times. The chain recombines TRBV20-1 with TRBJ2-1; TRBD2 agrees at 10 bases. The V gene's germline CDR1 is DFQATT and CDR2 SNEGSKA (reference sequence). Losses at the gene ends were 6 bases for V and 0 bases for J; bases not matched to a gene: 11. The CDR3 consists of 17 residues. The CDR3 spells CSAMPLAGGHSYNEQFF. CDR3 DNA: TGCAGTGCCATGCCCTTAGCGGGGGGCCACTCCTACAATGAGCAGTTCTTC.

This clonotype showed up just a few times. V gene TRBV4-1 combines with J gene TRBJ2-2; no firm D call. Trimming shortened V by 6 bases and J by 0 bases, and 11 bases separated the two germline ends. Germline values: CDR1 MGHRA, CDR2 YSYEKL. CDR3 length: 15 residues. In DNA form, the CDR3 reads TGCGCCAGCAGATTAGGACCTTCGAACACCGGGGAGCTGTTTTTT. Encoded protein: CASRLGPSNTGELFF.

This clonotype has only a few counts. J is TRBJ1-5 and V is TRBV4-2, with TRBD1 identical over 10 bases. Germline V gene data show CDR1 as LGHNA and CDR2 as YNFKEQ. The length of the CDR3 is 20 residues. V lost 5 bases, J lost 1 base, and 17 bases stayed unmatched. This chain's CDR3 is CASSARGTGEGISSNQPQHF. The CDR3 DNA sequence: TGTGCCAGCAGCGCCCGCGGGACAGGGGAGGGGATCTCGAGCAATCAGCCCCAGCATTTT.

The chain uses TRBV7-2 and TRBJ2-2; D ambiguous. Per the germline V gene, CDR1 is SGHTA and CDR2 is FQGNSA. The V end was cut by 2 bases, the J end by 7 bases, with 11 bases between. This CDR3 has 14 residues. The CDR3 region is CASSLRMQVGELFF. The CDR3, as DNA: TGTGCCAGCAGCTTAAGGATGCAGGTCGGGGAGCTGTTTTTT.

This clonotype was detected only a few times. The chain uses TRBV5-1 and TRBJ1-6; 9 bases align to TRBD1. CDR1 and CDR2 from the germline V gene are SGHRS and YFSETQ. V lost 4 bases to trimming and J lost 7 bases; unmatched junction nucleotides: 9. This CDR3 contains 16 residues. The CDR3 DNA is TGCGCCAGCAGCCCTACGACAGGGGGATTGAATTCACCCCTCCACTTT. Its protein is CASSPTTGGLNSPLHF.

The V call is TRBV12-3 or TRBV12-4, the J call TRBJ1-5; D is unresolved. This CDR3 has 13 residues. Trimming shortened V by 4 bases and J by 3 bases, and 7 bases separated the two germline ends. CDR3 nucleotides: TGTGCCAGCAGTTGGGAACCCAATCAGCCCCAGCATTTT. Its protein is CASSWEPNQPQHF.

This chain joins TRBV15 and TRBJ2-3, with TRBD1 identical over 7 bases. The CDR3 length is 15 residues. Germline loops: CDR1 LNHNV, CDR2 YYDKDF (reference sequence). V lost 0 bases and J lost 3; bases outside the gene matches: 3. The CDR3 reads CATSRERQGTDTQYF. The CDR3 DNA reads TGTGCCACCAGCAGAGAGAGACAGGGTACAGATACGCAGTATTTT.

This chain uses TRBV12-3 or TRBV12-4 with TRBJ1-4, with a possible D match to TRBD1 (5 bases). Trimming removed 5 bases at V and 3 bases at J, with 10 bases between. The CDR3 sequence is 14 residues long. The chain's CDR3 is CASSPGAPNEKLFF. The CDR3 DNA is TGTGCCAGCAGTCCCGGGGCTCCTAATGAAAAACTGTTTTTT.

This clonotype was recorded a few times. The rearrangement links TRBV2 to TRBJ2-1, with 8 bases that match TRBD2. This CDR3 comprises 17 residues. The germline V gene encodes CDR1 SNHLY and CDR2 FYNNEI. Trimming at V came to 7 bases and at J to 7 bases, leaving 18 bases not matched to a gene. This CDR3 reads CASTARTSGGPGNEQFF. The CDR3 bases are TGTGCCAGCACTGCCCGGACGAGCGGGGGCCCGGGGAATGAGCAGTTCTTC.

V gene TRBV6-6 combines with J gene TRBJ1-5; D ambiguous. The CDR3 is 12 residues long. The V and J ends lost 2 bases and 7 bases respectively, with 6 bases between them. Germline V gene data show CDR1 as MNHNY and CDR2 as SVGAGI (reference sequence). CDR3 residues: CASSYPMQPQHF. The DNA for the CDR3 is TGTGCCAGCAGTTACCCGATGCAGCCCCAGCATTTT.

The chain couples TRBV27 to TRBJ1-3, with no clear D. There are 14 residues in the CDR3. Looked up from germline, CDR1 is MNHEY and CDR2 is SMNVEV (reference sequence). The V gene lost 6 bases and the J gene lost 0 bases, with 9 bases spanning the gap. As DNA, the CDR3 is TGTGCCAGCAGACCCCGGGACTCTGGAAACACCATATATTTT. It is translated as CASRPRDSGNTIYF.

The V and J genes are TRBV4-2 and TRBJ1-1; no clear D gene. Germline CDR1 is LGHNA and CDR2 is YNFKEQ. Trimming left V 5 bases short and J 6 bases short, with 13 bases between. The CDR3 has 13 residues. In DNA, the CDR3 is TGTGCCAGCAGCAGCCGTGGGGTGGCTGAAGCTTTCTTT. It translates to CASSSRGVAEAFF.

This clonotype was seen a handful of times. The CDR3 region is CASSIHRQGRSTDTQYF. CDR3 DNA sequence: TGCGCCAGCAGCATCCACCGACAGGGAAGGAGCACAGATACGCAGTATTTT. The chain carries TRBV5-1 and TRBJ2-3; 7 bases line up with TRBD1. V trimming: 4 bases; J trimming: 0 bases; junction bases outside the gene matches: 11. Germline lookup yields CDR1 SGHRS and CDR2 YFSETQ. The CDR3 is made up of 17 amino acids.

This rearrangement joins TRBV7-2 to TRBJ2-5; TRBD2 agrees at 8 bases. The CDR3 has 15 residues. Germline lookup yields CDR1 SGHTA and CDR2 FQGNSA. J gave up 0 bases and V 6 bases, and 6 bases lay outside the gene matches. In nucleotides, the CDR3 is TGTGCCAGCAGGGGGGGGACTAGACACCAAGAGACCCAGTACTTC. It specifies CASRGGTRHQETQYF.

V usage is TRBV30 and J usage is TRBJ2-2, with D tentatively TRBD2 (5 bases). Trimming stripped 4 bases from V and 6 bases from J, with 9 bases between. The CDR3 is 12 amino acids. Germline loops: CDR1 GTSNPN, CDR2 SVGIG (reference sequence). The chain's CDR3 is CAWNGVPGELFF. In DNA, the CDR3 is TGTGCCTGGAACGGGGTCCCCGGGGAGCTGTTTTTT.

This chain uses TRBV6-5 with TRBJ2-1, with D possibly matching TRBD1 (6 bases). V lost 0 bases, J lost 4 bases, and 16 bases lay in between. Germline-derived CDR1 and CDR2 are MNHEY and SVGAGI. The CDR3 runs to 17 residues. Here the CDR3 DNA reads TGTGCCAGCAGTTACTCGGGGGCGTCCGACCCTTACAATGAGCAGTTCTTC. Amino acid sequence: CASSYSGASDPYNEQFF.

This clonotype came up a few times. Here the CDR3 reads CSVAVRGGTDTQYF. For the CDR3, the DNA is TGCAGCGTTGCGGTGAGGGGGGGCACAGATACGCAGTATTTT. The chain uses TRBV29-1 and TRBJ2-3, with D perhaps assigned TRBD1 or TRBD2 (6 bases each). This CDR3 contains 14 residues. Trimming stripped 4 bases from V and 1 base from J, with 12 bases between. The germline V gene encodes CDR1 SQVTM and CDR2 ANQGSEA.